The 15 T cell receptor beta chains listed next were all sequenced from one sample in a study of glioma-infiltrating T cells after dendritic cell vaccination. Noted time point: after dendritic cell vaccination, including at tumor progression/relapse. The repertoire was sequenced with immunoSEQ multiplex PCR; TCRdb's copy has only in-frame clones and lacks some. The sample lists 65,000 or so clones, around nine tenths occurring once. Specimen: blood, collected after dendritic cell vaccination. The receptor source for this set is a human donor with glioblastoma.

This chain uses TRBV6-9 with TRBJ2-7, with TRBD2 identical over 8 bases. J gave up 0 bases and V 6 bases, and 7 bases lay outside the gene matches. Germline loops: CDR1 MNHGY, CDR2 SVAAGI. The length of the CDR3 is 15 residues. DNA for the CDR3: TGTGCCAGCAGCCCTCCCGGGACTAGCTCCTACGAGCAGTACTTC. It encodes CASSPPGTSSYEQYF.

The chain joins TRBV6-4 to TRBJ2-4; unclear D gene. This CDR3 has 12 amino acids. Trimming stripped 0 bases from V and 11 bases from J, with 8 bases between. CDR1 MRHNA and CDR2 SNTAGT come from the germline V gene. DNA for the CDR3: TGTGCCAGCAGTGACTCGAGTAATCTTCAGTACTTC. It encodes CASSDSSNLQYF.

The rearrangement links TRBV27 to TRBJ1-1; D call uncertain. Germline values: CDR1 MNHEY, CDR2 SMNVEV (reference sequence). The CDR3 length is 12 residues. V was clipped by 8 bases and J by 9 bases, with 16 bases between them. CDR3 protein: CASCGQARKAFF. CDR3 bases: TGTGCCAGCTGTGGCCAGGCCAGAAAAGCTTTCTTT.

The chain links TRBV9 to TRBJ2-4; D possibly corresponds to TRBD1 (7 bases). The CDR3 is 17 amino acids. Germline V gene data show CDR1 as SGDLS and CDR2 as YYNGEE. V lost 0 bases to trimming and J lost 0 bases, with 13 bases between them. CDR3 residues: CASSVEGGGLAKNIQYF. CDR3 nucleotides: TGTGCCAGCAGCGTAGAAGGAGGGGGCTTAGCCAAAAACATTCAGTACTTC.

The chain couples TRBV5-1 to TRBJ2-5; maybe TRBD2 (6 bases). Germline CDR1 is SGHRS and CDR2 is YFSETQ. The CDR3 runs to 15 residues. Trimming removed 4 bases at V and 4 bases at J, with 17 bases between. DNA for the CDR3: TGCGCCAGCAGCGGGGGGAGAGGGCTGGTAGAGACCCAGTACTTC. This encodes CASSGGRGLVETQYF. Full variable domain (remainder filled in from reference TRBV5-1 and TRBJ2-5): KAGVTQTPRYLIKTRGQQVTLSCSPISGHRSVSWYQQTPGQGLQFLFEYFSETQRNKGNFPGRFSGRQFSNSRSEMNVSTLELGDSALYLCASSGGRGLVETQYFGPGTRLLVL.

The rearrangement uses TRBV6-1 and TRBJ1-2, with TRBD1 matching over 9 bases. This CDR3 contains 14 residues. V was pared by 5 bases and J by 2 bases, with 3 bases of the junction left unmatched. The germline V gene encodes CDR1 MNHNS and CDR2 SASEGT. The CDR3 DNA follows: TGTGCCAGCAGTACCGGGACAGGGAACTATGGCTACACCTTC. Protein product: CASSTGTGNYGYTF.

The CDR3 sequence is CAWTPGLAGGGDEQFF. The CDR3 nucleotides read TGTGCCTGGACGCCGGGACTAGCGGGGGGCGGCGATGAGCAGTTCTTC. This chain joins TRBV30 and TRBJ2-1; the match to TRBD2 covers 15 bases. Germline values: CDR1 GTSNPN, CDR2 SVGIG (reference sequence). J lost 8 bases, V lost 4 bases, and 9 bases had no gene match. The CDR3 runs 16 residues. The complete variable domain, with remaining parts taken from reference TRBV30 and TRBJ2-1, reads SQTIHQWPATLVQPVGSPLSLECTVEGTSNPNLYWYRQAAGRGLQLLFYSVGIGQISSEVPQNLSASRPQDRQFILSSKKLLLSDSGFYLCAWTPGLAGGGDEQFFGPGTRLTVL.

The chain combines TRBV10-3 with TRBJ2-7, with 8 bases fitting TRBD1. CDR1 is ENHRY and CDR2 is SYGVKD in the germline V gene. The CDR3 has 13 residues. J gave up 4 bases and V 5 bases, and 4 bases lay outside the gene matches. The CDR3 reads CAISSRGPYEQYF. Written as DNA, the CDR3 is TGTGCCATCAGTAGCAGGGGGCCGTACGAGCAGTACTTC.

This clone turned up a few times. This chain joins TRBV30 and TRBJ1-4; 9 positions agree with TRBD1. V shed 3 bases, J shed 11 bases, and the junction held 16 bases outside the gene matches. Germline loops: CDR1 GTSNPN, CDR2 SVGIG (reference sequence). The CDR3 loop spans 16 amino acids. In DNA form, the CDR3 reads TGTGCCTGGAGCGCGGGGCGGGGACAGGGTACAGGGAAACTGTTTTTT. Translated, it gives CAWSAGRGQGTGKLFF.

The rearrangement uses TRBV27 and TRBJ1-4; D is perhaps TRBD1 (5 bases). The germline V gene encodes CDR1 MNHEY and CDR2 SMNVEV (reference sequence). The CDR3 is 15 amino acids. V lost 5 bases, J lost 0 bases, and 10 bases lay in between. The CDR3 nucleotides read TGTGCCAGCAGTCCCAGGGCCGCAACTAATGAAAAACTGTTTTTT. Translated: CASSPRAATNEKLFF. Full variable domain (rest looked up from reference TRBV27 and TRBJ1-4): EAQVTQNPRYLITVTGKKLTVTCSQNMNHEYMSWYRQDPGLGLRQIYYSMNVEVTDKGDVPEGYKVSRKEKRNFPLILESPSPNQTSLYFCASSPRAATNEKLFFGSGTQLSVL.

The chain employs TRBV7-2 and TRBJ2-7, with 11 positions matching TRBD1. Trimming removed 3 bases from V and 4 bases from J; junction bases left unmatched: 5. Germline V gene lookup returns CDR1 SGHTA and CDR2 FQGNSA. The CDR3 extends over 15 amino acids. DNA for the CDR3: TGTGCCAGCAGCTTCGGGACAGGGGGGGTATACGAGCAGTACTTC. This sequence encodes CASSFGTGGVYEQYF.

The chain recombines TRBV5-1 with TRBJ1-1, with D possibly being TRBD1 (6 bases). CDR1 is SGHRS, CDR2 YFSETQ, per germline. This CDR3 comprises 14 residues. V was trimmed by 2 bases and J by 1 base, leaving 9 bases between them. CDR3 residues: CASSFNRANTEAFF. CDR3 nucleotides: TGCGCCAGCAGCTTTAACAGGGCGAACACTGAAGCTTTCTTT.

In regard to this clone: Other DNA sequences within the sample encode an identical CDR3. The V call is TRBV7-2, the J call TRBJ1-6; possibly TRBD1 for D (6 bases). V gave up 5 bases and J gave up 6 bases, with 20 bases separating them. The CDR3 has 17 residues. Germline CDR1 SGHTA, CDR2 FQGNSA. CDR3 in amino acids: CASSHNQGYASNSPLHF. The CDR3 coding sequence is TGTGCCAGCAGCCATAACCAGGGGTATGCGAGTAATTCACCCCTCCACTTT. Looking up the rest from reference TRBV7-2 and TRBJ1-6 gives the full variable domain: GAGVSQSPSNKVTEKGKDVELRCDPISGHTALYWYRQSLGQGLEFLIYFQGNSAPDKSGLPSDRFSAERTGGSVSTLTIQRTQQEDSAVYLCASSHNQGYASNSPLHFGNGTRLTVT.

This chain connects TRBV4-3 to TRBJ1-4; 7 positions match TRBD1. J lost 6 bases, V lost 0 bases, and 1 base had no gene match. Germline-derived CDR1 and CDR2 are LGHNA and YSLEER. The CDR3 consists of 14 residues. The CDR3 sequence: CASSQDDRDEKLFF. In DNA form, the CDR3 reads TGCGCCAGCAGCCAAGATGACAGGGATGAAAAACTGTTTTTT.

The chain uses TRBV7-9 and TRBJ1-1, with a weak D call TRBD1 (5 bases). Germline lookup yields CDR1 SEHNR and CDR2 FQNEAQ (reference sequence). The CDR3 extends over 14 amino acids. The V end lost 7 bases, the J end lost 5 bases, and 17 bases lay between the germline ends. CDR3: CASTLGGTGTEAFF. As DNA, the CDR3 is TGTGCCAGCACCCTTGGGGGGACTGGGACTGAAGCTTTCTTT.